This TCR beta chain derives from a study of cytomegalovirus exposure and HLA in healthy donors. Study-wide results and caveats: CMV serostatus was the only immune exposure information that was available. Later analysis suggested links between common viral pathogens and several top significant clusters.

In the case of this clone: Its antigen is not known.

This CDR3 is 16 amino acids long. Germline V gene data show CDR1 as MNHNS and CDR2 as SASEGT. Trimming cost V 2 bases and J 8 bases, with 18 bases left between them. Amplification used 60 Vbeta primers and 13 Jbeta primers. Generated by immunoSEQ multiplex PCR, the TCRdb table keeps only in-frame clones and is missing some. The data contain about 97,000 clones, about a tenth of them singletons. The sample taken for sequencing was PBMCs. This TCR was recovered from a man over 45 in good health and CMV-seropositive. The chain combines TRBV6-1 with TRBJ1-4, with D possibly matching TRBD1 (5 bases). The CDR3 bases are TGTGCCAGCAGTGAACAGGGCAGGGCCCCAGGCGAAAAACTGTTTTTT. Its protein is CASSEQGRAPGEKLFF.